The 9 T cell receptor beta chains below all came from one sample that was sequenced in a study of OX40 agonist ivuxolimab in advanced cancers. Using immunoSEQ multiplex PCR, the repertoire was profiled, and TCRdb retains in-frame clones only, with some absent. This sample carries 60,000 to 70,000 clones, roughly 82% of them seen once, and the ten largest clones take 5% to 6%. Source: CD4+ or CD8+ T cells sorted from blood, taken in a trial of the OX40 agonist ivuxolimab. The receptors derive from an adult with an advanced solid tumor such as melanoma, head and neck, liver or kidney cancer.

This sequence joins TRBV5-6 and TRBJ1-1, with TRBD1 as a possible D gene (5 bases). Trimming shortened V by 0 bases and J by 11 bases, and 11 bases separated the two germline ends. This CDR3 has 12 residues. Germline V gene data show CDR1 as SGHDT and CDR2 as YYEEEE. The DNA for the CDR3 is TGTGCCAGCAGCTTGGCCCGGGGGTGGGCTTTCTTT. It encodes CASSLARGWAFF.

The chain uses TRBV11-2 and TRBJ1-6; no clear D. The CDR3 covers 15 residues. Germline CDR1 reads SGHAT; CDR2 reads FQNNGV. V was pared by 5 bases and J by 5 bases, with 13 bases between. The CDR3 region is CASSPGGMNNSPLHF. In DNA form, the CDR3 reads TGTGCCAGCAGCCCCGGTGGCATGAATAATTCACCCCTCCACTTT.

The gene calls are TRBV18 and TRBJ1-4; D is uncertain. CDR1 is KGHSH, CDR2 LQKENI, per germline. V was cut by 0 bases and J by 8 bases, with 10 bases left in between. This CDR3 is 14 amino acids long. In DNA, the CDR3 is TGTGCCAGCTCACCACCCCAGAGAAGGGAAAAACTGTTTTTT. This translates into CASSPPQRREKLFF.

Concerning this clone: The same CDR3 also results from other DNA sequences found in this sample. The CDR3 coding sequence is TGCGCCAGCAGCTTAGAGGGGATCGGGAATCAGCCCCAGCATTTT. Amino acids: CASSLEGIGNQPQHF. The chain combines TRBV5-1 with TRBJ1-5; TRBD1 is a possible D gene (5 bases). With 2 bases removed from V and 4 bases from J, the gap between germline ends came to 13 bases. The CDR3 sequence is 15 residues long. The germline V gene has CDR1 SGHRS and CDR2 YFSETQ. The whole variable domain, filled in from reference TRBV5-1 and TRBJ1-5, reads KAGVTQTPRYLIKTRGQQVTLSCSPISGHRSVSWYQQTPGQGLQFLFEYFSETQRNKGNFPGRFSGRQFSNSRSEMNVSTLELGDSALYLCASSLEGIGNQPQHFGDGTRLSIL.

This chain links TRBV28 with TRBJ1-1, with a weak D call TRBD1 (6 bases). CDR3 length: 14 residues. V lost 6 bases, J lost 0 bases, and 11 bases lay in between. Looked up from germline, CDR1 is MDHEN and CDR2 is SYDVKM. Here the CDR3 reads CASRGAQMNTEAFF. CDR3 nucleotides: TGTGCCAGCAGGGGGGCACAGATGAACACTGAAGCTTTCTTT.

The chain carries TRBV6-5 and TRBJ1-4; D may be TRBD1 (6 bases). The CDR3 contains 15 residues. V dropped 0 bases and J dropped 7 bases, with 12 bases sitting between them. Looked up from germline, CDR1 is MNHEY and CDR2 is SVGAGI. Here the CDR3 DNA reads TGTGCCAGCAGTTACTCAGCGGGGGGCGGTGAAAAACTGTTTTTT. This encodes CASSYSAGGGEKLFF.

This chain links TRBV28 with TRBJ2-7, with 11 bases matching TRBD2. J gave up 4 bases and V 6 bases, and 5 bases lay outside the gene matches. Looked up from germline, CDR1 is MDHEN and CDR2 is SYDVKM. The CDR3 spans 14 residues. The CDR3 here is CASRSGTSGYEQYF. Written as DNA, the CDR3 is TGTGCCAGCAGGTCCGGGACTAGCGGTTACGAGCAGTACTTC.

The chain couples TRBV5-6 to TRBJ2-3; D gene unclear. Germline values: CDR1 SGHDT, CDR2 YYEEEE. V lost 3 bases to trimming and J lost 11 bases, with 10 bases between them. This CDR3 is built from 11 residues. CDR3 DNA: TGTGCCAGCAGCTACGGCTTCGAGCAGTATTTT. Protein: CASSYGFEQYF.

This clone was seen just once. CDR3 in DNA: TGTGCCAGCAGCCAAGAAGGGGGCACTGAAGCTTTCTTT. It yields the protein CASSQEGGTEAFF. The chain links TRBV4-2 to TRBJ1-1; tentatively, D is TRBD1 (6 bases). CDR1 LGHNA and CDR2 YNFKEQ come from the germline V gene. The CDR3 has 13 amino acids. V was cut by 0 bases and J by 4 bases, with 6 bases left in between.